This entry lists 16 T cell receptor beta chains sequenced from one sample in a study of cytomegalovirus exposure and HLA in healthy donors. In the PCR, 60 Vbeta and 13 Jbeta primers were used. Only in-frame clones appear in the TCRdb table, and some are missing; sequencing was by immunoSEQ multiplex PCR. The sample includes approximately 110,000 clones, roughly 80% seen only once; the top ten take 8.6%. Sequencing used PBMCs. All receptors come from a woman aged 40 to 50 in good health and CMV-seropositive.

As DNA, the CDR3 is TGTGCCAGCAGATCCGGGACTAGCGGGGGGACCTACGAGCAGTACTTC. It yields the protein CASRSGTSGGTYEQYF. This chain links TRBV28 with TRBJ2-7; the match to TRBD2 covers 15 bases. Per germline, CDR1 MDHEN and CDR2 SYDVKM. Trimming at V came to 6 bases and at J to 2 bases, leaving 5 bases not matched to a gene. This CDR3 has 16 residues. Using reference TRBV28 and TRBJ2-7 for the parts outside the CDR3, the full variable domain is DVKVTQSSRYLVKRTGEKVFLECVQDMDHENMFWYRQDPGLGLRLIYFSYDVKMKEKGDIPEGYSVSREKKERFSLILESASTNQTSMYLCASRSGTSGGTYEQYFGPGTRLTVT.

The V and J genes are TRBV18 and TRBJ2-1; 14 bases agree with TRBD2. Germline values: CDR1 KGHSH, CDR2 LQKENI. After removal of 5 bases from V and 8 bases from J, the junction contained 5 bases not matched to a gene. This CDR3 contains 15 residues. The CDR3 DNA reads TGTGCCAGCTCATCAGGACTAGCGGGAGGCGATGAGCAGTTCTTC. This gives the protein CASSSGLAGGDEQFF.

This chain uses TRBV2 with TRBJ2-2; D not certain. From germline, CDR1 is SNHLY and CDR2 FYNNEI. This CDR3 region has 11 residues. V lost 8 bases to trimming and J lost 8 bases, with 9 bases between them. The chain's CDR3 is CASGQAGELFF. The CDR3 coding sequence is TGTGCCAGCGGGCAGGCTGGGGAGCTGTTTTTT.

This chain uses TRBV19 with TRBJ1-1, with a tentative D call TRBD1 (5 bases). The CDR3 sequence is 14 residues long. The germline V gene has CDR1 LNHDA and CDR2 SQIVND (reference sequence). Trimming removed 1 base from V and 9 bases from J, with 15 bases in between. Here the CDR3 reads CASSIALPTGKAFF. CDR3 DNA sequence: TGTGCCAGTAGTATAGCCCTCCCCACAGGCAAAGCTTTCTTT.

The chain has TRBV28 and TRBJ1-4; D is uncertain. The CDR3 totals 15 residues. The V gene's germline CDR1 is MDHEN and CDR2 SYDVKM. The V end was cut by 3 bases, the J end by 0 bases, with 8 bases between. The CDR3 spells CASSFMGATNEKLFF. In nucleotides, the CDR3 is TGTGCCAGCAGTTTTATGGGAGCAACTAATGAAAAACTGTTTTTT.

The chain uses TRBV5-1 and TRBJ2-7; D may be TRBD1 (6 bases). V gave up 0 bases and J gave up 3 bases, with 10 bases separating them. Looked up from germline, CDR1 is SGHRS and CDR2 is YFSETQ. CDR3 length: 14 amino acids. For the CDR3, the DNA is TGCGCCAGCAGCTTGGCAGGGGCTAACTACGAGCAGTACTTC. Its protein is CASSLAGANYEQYF.

The chain carries TRBV4-1 and TRBJ2-7, with 9 bases aligning to TRBD2. V lost 3 bases, J lost 5 bases, and 8 bases stayed unmatched. The CDR3 extends over 15 amino acids. CDR1 and CDR2 (germline): MGHRA, YSYEKL. In DNA, the CDR3 is TGCGCCAGCAGCCATGCGGCGGGAGGGACCGACGAGCAGTACTTC. Its translation: CASSHAAGGTDEQYF.

This clone was seen a single time. This chain joins TRBV27 and TRBJ1-2; the match to TRBD1 covers 8 bases. The CDR3 loop spans 17 amino acids. CDR1 and CDR2 from the germline V gene are MNHEY and SMNVEV (reference sequence). The trim removed 1 base at V and 6 bases at J, leaving 13 bases unmatched. The CDR3 DNA reads TGTGCCAGCAGTTTATATTTTGGGGGACAGGACCGGAATGGCTACACCTTC. Translating it yields CASSLYFGGQDRNGYTF.

This clone was recorded once. V usage is TRBV6-5 and J usage is TRBJ1-2; 9 bases match TRBD1. The CDR3 spans 15 residues. Losses at the gene ends were 2 bases for V and 4 bases for J; bases not matched to a gene: 5. The V gene's germline CDR1 is MNHEY and CDR2 SVGAGI. CDR3: CASSYRGQGAYGYTF. The CDR3 DNA is TGTGCCAGCAGTTACCGGGGACAGGGAGCCTATGGCTACACCTTC.

The chain employs TRBV5-4 and TRBJ2-2; D is unresolved. V lost 1 base and J lost 0, with 10 bases in between. The germline V gene has CDR1 SGHNT and CDR2 YYREEE (reference sequence). The CDR3 has 16 residues. CDR3 sequence: CASSLPAAPNTGELFF. In nucleotides, the CDR3 is TGTGCCAGCAGCTTGCCCGCGGCACCGAACACCGGGGAGCTGTTTTTT.

The chain has TRBV7-8 and TRBJ2-5; D is uncertain. Germline V gene data show CDR1 as SGHVS and CDR2 as FQNEAQ. Trimming stripped 5 bases from V and 11 bases from J, with 12 bases between. This CDR3 has 11 amino acids. The CDR3 sequence: CASSPRGEQYF. CDR3 nucleotides: TGTGCCAGCAGCCCCCGTGGAGAGCAGTACTTC.

This chain joins TRBV18 and TRBJ2-2; 9 nucleotides agree with TRBD1. The germline V gene encodes CDR1 KGHSH and CDR2 LQKENI. V lost 3 bases to trimming and J lost 4 bases; unmatched junction nucleotides: 15. The CDR3 extends over 19 amino acids. CDR3 in amino acids: CASSPFFPGQGYSTGELFF. The CDR3 DNA sequence: TGTGCCAGCTCACCTTTCTTTCCGGGACAGGGATACTCCACCGGGGAGCTGTTTTTT.

J is TRBJ2-7 and V is TRBV18; D is perhaps TRBD1 (6 bases). The CDR3 totals 15 residues. CDR1 KGHSH and CDR2 LQKENI come from the germline V gene. V lost 1 base and J 4 bases, leaving 14 bases between the germline ends. The CDR3: CASSPQVGALYEQYF. The CDR3 DNA is TGTGCCAGCTCACCACAGGTGGGGGCGCTTTACGAGCAGTACTTC.

The table lists this clone with a few counts. This chain joins TRBV7-2 and TRBJ1-4; possible D gene TRBD1, 6 bases. The V gene's germline CDR1 is SGHTA and CDR2 FQGNSA. With 4 bases removed from V and 3 bases from J, the gap between germline ends came to 15 bases. CDR3 size: 16 residues. This chain's CDR3 is CASSSYRDAANEKLFF. CDR3 nucleotide sequence: TGTGCCAGCAGCTCATACAGGGACGCAGCTAATGAAAAACTGTTTTTT. The full variable domain, its missing parts supplied by reference TRBV7-2 and TRBJ1-4, is GAGVSQSPSNKVTEKGKDVELRCDPISGHTALYWYRQSLGQGLEFLIYFQGNSAPDKSGLPSDRFSAERTGGSVSTLTIQRTQQEDSAVYLCASSSYRDAANEKLFFGSGTQLSVL.

V and J are TRBV6-4 and TRBJ2-5, with TRBD2 matching over 12 bases. The CDR3 extends over 15 amino acids. V lost 10 bases, J lost 3 bases, and 9 bases stayed unmatched. From germline, CDR1 is MRHNA and CDR2 SNTAGT. The CDR3 DNA is TGTGCCACGCTGACTAGCGGGAGATACAAAGAGACCCAGTACTTC. It specifies CATLTSGRYKETQYF.

CDR3 region: CASILAGFEQFF. CDR3 DNA sequence: TGTGCCAGCATCCTAGCTGGTTTTGAGCAGTTCTTC. The chain uses TRBV2 and TRBJ2-1; a weak D match, TRBD2 (5 bases). Germline V CDR1 and CDR2: SNHLY, FYNNEI. The CDR3 contains 12 residues. The germline V and J ends were trimmed by 7 bases and 9 bases, with 13 bases remaining between them. Full variable domain (rest looked up from reference TRBV2 and TRBJ2-1): EPEVTQTPSHQVTQMGQEVILRCVPISNHLYFYWYRQILGQKVEFLVSFYNNEISEKSEIFDDQFSVERPDGSNFTLKIRSTKLEDSAMYFCASILAGFEQFFGPGTRLTVL.